Following are 24 T cell receptor beta chains from one sample sequenced in a study of blood T cell repertoires in COVID-19. The table came from immunoSEQ multiplex PCR; TCRdb's copy has only in-frame clones and leaves some out. The data show fewer than 120,000 clones, with more than 70% seen just once and approximately 3.4% held by the top ten. Sequencing used peripheral blood. These receptors were collected from a woman between 45 and 65 years old with acute or convalescent COVID-19.

The chain employs TRBV7-6 and TRBJ2-1, with no clear D. V was cut by 1 base and J by 0 bases, with 4 bases left in between. Germline V gene data show CDR1 as SGHVS and CDR2 as FNYEAQ. The CDR3 has 14 residues. The DNA for the CDR3 is TGTGCCAGCAGCTTAGGGAGCTCCTACAATGAGCAGTTCTTC. It specifies CASSLGSSYNEQFF.

The chain recombines TRBV5-1 with TRBJ2-1; D is unclear. Trimming shortened V by 2 bases and J by 4 bases, and 13 bases separated the two germline ends. Germline V gene data show CDR1 as SGHRS and CDR2 as YFSETQ. This CDR3 spans 15 amino acids. CDR3 nucleotide sequence: TGCGCCAGCAGCTTAAGCCCGACAAGGTACAATGAGCAGTTCTTC. It is translated as CASSLSPTRYNEQFF.

The chain couples TRBV29-1 to TRBJ2-1; D might be TRBD2 (5 bases). This CDR3 is built from 12 residues. V shed 7 bases and J shed 7 bases, with 14 bases lying between them. CDR1 is SQVTM, CDR2 ANQGSEA, per germline. CDR3 sequence reads: CSARHGVNEQFF. For the CDR3, the DNA is TGCAGCGCCAGGCACGGGGTAAATGAGCAGTTCTTC.

The chain joins TRBV5-1 to TRBJ2-5; the match to TRBD2 covers 7 bases. The trim removed 3 bases at V and 1 base at J, leaving 0 bases unmatched. The germline V gene encodes CDR1 SGHRS and CDR2 YFSETQ. The CDR3 spans 13 residues. DNA for the CDR3: TGCGCCAGCAGCTGGGGGGGCCAAGAGACCCAGTACTTC. This encodes CASSWGGQETQYF.

The V gene is TRBV29-1, the J gene TRBJ2-1; D may be TRBD1 (6 bases). CDR1 is SQVTM and CDR2 is ANQGSEA in the germline V gene. The CDR3 is made up of 12 amino acids. V shed 0 bases and J shed 9 bases, with 9 bases lying between them. CDR3 nucleotides: TGCAGCGTTGAAGAGGGACAATCTGAGCAGTTCTTC. Its protein is CSVEEGQSEQFF.

V is TRBV18 and J is TRBJ2-5; maybe TRBD2 (6 bases). CDR3 size: 16 residues. Trimming pared 2 bases from V and 0 bases from J, leaving 13 bases between. Per the germline V gene, CDR1 is KGHSH and CDR2 is LQKENI. This chain's CDR3 is CASSPFVPGDQETQYF. The CDR3 nucleotides read TGTGCCAGCTCACCATTCGTACCGGGAGACCAAGAGACCCAGTACTTC.

The chain employs TRBV6-5 and TRBJ1-2, with 7 bases that match TRBD1. The V and J ends lost 6 bases and 1 base, in that order; junction bases with no gene match: 8. The CDR3 consists of 15 residues. The germline V gene has CDR1 MNHEY and CDR2 SVGAGI. CDR3 amino acids: CASRPGQVNNYGYTF. The DNA of the CDR3 is TGTGCCAGCAGGCCCGGACAGGTTAATAACTATGGCTACACCTTC.

The chain carries TRBV12-3 or TRBV12-4 and TRBJ1-1, with 8 bases aligning to TRBD1. This CDR3 region has 11 residues. With 6 bases clipped from V and 12 bases from J, the junction kept 6 bases outside the gene matches. The CDR3 loop is CASRKTGVSFF. CDR3 nucleotides: TGTGCCAGCAGAAAGACAGGGGTGTCTTTCTTT.

Comment on this clone: Within the sample, other DNA sequences also encode this same CDR3. The chain joins TRBV15 to TRBJ1-6, with TRBD1 identical over 8 bases. This CDR3 has 15 amino acids. Germline assignment: CDR1 LNHNV and CDR2 YYDKDF (reference sequence). V was pared by 0 bases and J by 10 bases, with 5 bases of the junction left unmatched. In DNA, the CDR3 is TGTGCCACCAGCAGAGATGGTCCAGGGGGCTCACCCCTCCACTTT. Translated, it gives CATSRDGPGGSPLHF.

This chain joins TRBV30 and TRBJ2-7; D ambiguous. Trimming stripped 5 bases from V and 6 bases from J, with 14 bases between. The CDR3 has 12 residues. Germline values: CDR1 GTSNPN, CDR2 SVGIG (reference sequence). The CDR3 reads CAWARSSGEQYF. The CDR3, as DNA: TGTGCCTGGGCTAGGTCCTCCGGCGAGCAGTACTTC.

This chain joins TRBV6-1 and TRBJ2-2, with 7 bases lining up with TRBD1. This CDR3 is built from 14 residues. The germline V gene encodes CDR1 MNHNS and CDR2 SASEGT. V gave up 3 bases and J gave up 7 bases; unmatched junction bases: 5. The CDR3 nucleotides are TGTGCCAGCAGTGAGGTCCGACAGGGCGGGGAGCTGTTTTTT. This translates into CASSEVRQGGELFF.

The chain links TRBV28 to TRBJ2-1; D remains ambiguous. V lost 5 bases and J 4 bases, leaving 9 bases between the germline ends. Per the germline V gene, CDR1 is MDHEN and CDR2 is SYDVKM. The CDR3 is 13 amino acids. The CDR3 sequence is CASSTPTYNEQFF. CDR3 DNA sequence: TGTGCCAGCAGTACCCCCACATACAATGAGCAGTTCTTC.

This clone has only one observation. The gene calls are TRBV19 and TRBJ1-5, with 7 bases identical to TRBD1. The length of the CDR3 is 14 residues. The junction had 4 bases not matched to a gene; V was cut back by 6 bases and J by 2 bases. CDR1 is LNHDA, CDR2 SQIVND, per germline (reference sequence). The CDR3 loop reads CASRGQYGNQPQHF. The CDR3 DNA follows: TGTGCCAGTAGGGGACAGTATGGCAATCAGCCCCAGCATTTT.

V is TRBV7-9 and J is TRBJ2-1; perhaps TRBD1 as D (5 bases). Germline V CDR1 and CDR2: SEHNR, FQNEAQ (reference sequence). V shed 5 bases and J shed 1 base, with 9 bases lying between them. The CDR3 runs 14 residues. The CDR3 DNA reads as TGTGCCAGCAGCCCAGGGAAGTCCTACAATGAGCAGTTCTTC. It codes for CASSPGKSYNEQFF. Full variable domain (rest looked up from reference TRBV7-9 and TRBJ2-1): DTGVSQNPRHKITKRGQNVTFRCDPISEHNRLYWYRQTLGQGPEFLTYFQNEAQLEKSRLLSDRFSAERPKGSFSTLEIQRTEQGDSAMYLCASSPGKSYNEQFFGPGTRLTVL.

The chain employs TRBV30 and TRBJ2-3, with TRBD2 matching over 7 bases. The V gene's germline CDR1 is GTSNPN and CDR2 SVGIG (reference sequence). The trim removed 3 bases at V and 1 base at J, leaving 10 bases unmatched. The CDR3 runs to 16 residues. Here the CDR3 DNA reads TGTGCCTGGAGACCTCCTCGACTAGCAGGCACAGATACGCAGTATTTT. Its translation is CAWRPPRLAGTDTQYF.

This chain joins TRBV5-1 and TRBJ1-1; TRBD1 matches at 9 bases. Germline lookup yields CDR1 SGHRS and CDR2 YFSETQ. CDR3 length: 13 residues. V gave up 4 bases and J gave up 5 bases; unmatched junction bases: 3. This CDR3 is CASSRTGVTEAFF. The CDR3 nucleotides read TGCGCCAGCAGCCGGACAGGGGTTACTGAAGCTTTCTTT.

The genes are TRBV10-3 and TRBJ2-5; D is possibly TRBD2 (5 bases). V lost 5 bases, J lost 3 bases, and 10 bases lay in between. This CDR3 comprises 13 residues. The germline V gene encodes CDR1 ENHRY and CDR2 SYGVKD. DNA for the CDR3: TGTGCCATCAGTTTTCGGACTGAAGAGACCCAGTACTTC. This translates into CAISFRTEETQYF.

The chain couples TRBV29-1 to TRBJ1-4, with D perhaps matching TRBD1 (6 bases). Germline V gene sequence: CDR1 SQVTM, CDR2 ANQGSEA. The ends were cut back, 4 bases at V and 3 bases at J, with 21 bases in the middle. There are 17 residues in the CDR3. The CDR3 reads CSVGAGDLLAPNEKLFF. The CDR3 DNA reads as TGCAGCGTTGGGGCAGGGGACCTCCTTGCACCTAATGAAAAACTGTTTTTT.

V gene TRBV30 combines with J gene TRBJ2-7; tentatively, D is TRBD2 (5 bases). This CDR3 has 13 residues. Germline V gives CDR1 GTSNPN, CDR2 SVGIG (reference sequence). Trimming shortened V by 6 bases and J by 4 bases, and 16 bases separated the two germline ends. The CDR3 reads CACSRASSYEQYF. The CDR3 DNA reads as TGTGCCTGCTCGCGGGCATCTTCTTACGAGCAGTACTTC.

This clone has only one observation. V gene TRBV7-2 combines with J gene TRBJ2-3; D is perhaps TRBD2 (6 bases). Germline CDR1 is SGHTA and CDR2 is FQGNSA. Trimming cost V 1 base and J 0 bases, with 14 bases left between them. The CDR3 is 17 amino acids. The CDR3 nucleotides read TGTGCCAGCAGCTTAGTTGTCAGAGGGACTAGCACAGATACGCAGTATTTT. Its translation is CASSLVVRGTSTDTQYF.

This clone was picked up one time. V gene TRBV6-5 combines with J gene TRBJ2-5, with D unresolved. The V end lost 2 bases, the J end lost 1 base, and 11 bases lay between the germline ends. The germline V gene encodes CDR1 MNHEY and CDR2 SVGAGI. This CDR3 has 15 residues. CDR3 protein: CASSYGIAIQETQYF. In nucleotides, the CDR3 is TGTGCCAGCAGTTACGGAATAGCCATCCAAGAGACCCAGTACTTC.

This clone has only one observation. The chain employs TRBV5-1 and TRBJ1-1; maybe TRBD1 (5 bases). Trimming shortened V by 2 bases and J by 4 bases, and 15 bases separated the two germline ends. CDR1 is SGHRS and CDR2 is YFSETQ in the germline V gene. The CDR3 runs to 15 residues. CDR3 DNA sequence: TGCGCCAGCAGCTTCTCAGGGATGCGGGGCACTGAAGCTTTCTTT. Translated, it gives CASSFSGMRGTEAFF. Supplemented by reference TRBV5-1 and TRBJ1-1, the full variable domain reads KAGVTQTPRYLIKTRGQQVTLSCSPISGHRSVSWYQQTPGQGLQFLFEYFSETQRNKGNFPGRFSGRQFSNSRSEMNVSTLELGDSALYLCASSFSGMRGTEAFFGQGTRLTVV.

This chain joins TRBV12-3 or TRBV12-4 and TRBJ1-3; D unresolved. This CDR3 has 13 amino acids. Trimming pared 7 bases from V and 3 bases from J, leaving 10 bases between. CDR3 sequence: CASTSSGGNTIYF. For the CDR3, the DNA is TGTGCCAGCACCTCCAGTGGTGGAAACACCATATATTTT.

The chain joins TRBV3-1 (or the pseudogene TRBV3-2) to TRBJ2-7; D not resolved. Between the trimmed V and J ends, which lost 6 bases and 4 bases, there was a span of 10 bases. The CDR3 is 12 residues long. CDR1 LGHDT and CDR2 YNNKEL come from the germline V gene (reference sequence). Here the CDR3 DNA reads TGTGCCAGCAGGCACAGTGGTTACGAGCAGTACTTC. Residues: CASRHSGYEQYF.